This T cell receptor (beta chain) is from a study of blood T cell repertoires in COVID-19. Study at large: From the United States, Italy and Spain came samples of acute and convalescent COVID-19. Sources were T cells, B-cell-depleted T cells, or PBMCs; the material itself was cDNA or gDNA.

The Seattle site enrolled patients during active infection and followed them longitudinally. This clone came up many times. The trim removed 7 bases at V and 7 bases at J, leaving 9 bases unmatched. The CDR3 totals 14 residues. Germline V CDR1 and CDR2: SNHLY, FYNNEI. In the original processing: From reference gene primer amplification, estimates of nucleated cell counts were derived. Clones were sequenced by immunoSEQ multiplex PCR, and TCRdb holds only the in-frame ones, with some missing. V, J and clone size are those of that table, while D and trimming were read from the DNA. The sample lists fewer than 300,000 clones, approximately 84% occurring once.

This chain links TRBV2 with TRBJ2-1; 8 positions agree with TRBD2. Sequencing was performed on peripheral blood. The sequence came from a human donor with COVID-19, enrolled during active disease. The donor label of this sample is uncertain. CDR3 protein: CASKEESGRNEQFF. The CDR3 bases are TGTGCCAGCAAGGAGGAAAGCGGGAGAAATGAGCAGTTCTTC.